Described below is a single T cell receptor (beta chain) sequence and its context. Its antigen has not been determined. No per-base quality is available; no much larger clone lies one base away. CDR1 and CDR2 are read off the germline V gene as SNHLY and FYNNEI. V sheds 5 bases and J sheds 5 bases, leaving 11 bases between their ends. The CDR3 spans 13 residues, from the cysteine through the phenylalanine. The kept DNA is CDR3 alone, 39 bases in frame from the first base. The CDR3 regions of human TCRbeta chains were analyzed by immunosequencing. On the authors' methods: TCRs in the repertoires were compared against a reference library of SARS-CoV-2-specific TCRs that had been generated with the MIRA antigen-specificity platform. Breadth was defined as the fraction of unique TCRs that were SARS-CoV-2-associated. Depth was defined as the fraction of total T cells that were SARS-CoV-2-associated. Using the MIRA data, each spike-specific TCR was mapped to the spike region that the TCR reacts to and placed in a CD4 or CD8 class. Log10-transformed breadth and depth values were compared by one-way ANOVA with Sidak's multiple comparisons tests. TCRdb holds this immuneACCESS table with in-frame rearrangements only. Some clones are missing; in checked studies, unresolved V genes explain under half, and the rest has no known cause. Clone size and V and J calls were adopted from that table, with D and trimming inferred from the DNA. The sample has about 120,000 clones on record, 75% to 90% of them singletons. The ten most abundant clones make up roughly 9% of the sample.

The data stem from a study of T cell responses to AZD1222 COVID-19 vaccine (dated by TCRdb to about 2021). Background on the whole study: Because spike-specific TCR depth and breadth did not differ between the two schedules, AZD1222 recipients who got a second dose at roughly 4 weeks were pooled with those who got a second dose at roughly 12 weeks. TCR sequencing was performed for about 240 trial participants, of whom some 200 were given two doses of AZD1222 and around 25 were given two doses of MenACWY control vaccine. Trial participants were enrolled by age into 18-55, 56-69 and 70-plus year subgroups, with around 150, 28 and 57 TCR-sequenced participants respectively. The research as a whole found: A significant rise in spike-specific TCR breadth and depth was observed after two AZD1222 doses relative to day 0 and relative to MenACWY recipients. The 56-69-year group was small, and its depth increase did not reach significance, likely because of low power. Participants were mostly white British, with more females than males. The authors suggested clonal diversity may have been underestimated. Conclusions about previously exposed vaccinees are limited because only six or seven AZD1222 recipients were SARS-CoV-2 seropositive at baseline. CD4 TCRs associated with the vaccine covered the entire spike protein, and the dominant responses were in regions 160-218 and 743-854. Reportedly, almost half of the unique spike-specific TCRs recognized epitopes lying outside the regions that are mutated in the B.1.351 and B.1.1.7 variants. No day 14 peak-response samples were available, so repertoires were characterized only after the peak T cell response.

Read against the paper, the sample's time point label means: baseline before first vaccination. Vaccinee samples came from UK trials COV001 and COV002, including a single-blind randomized controlled phase 2/3 trial of AZD1222 (ChAdOx1 nCoV-19) in healthy adults. For TCRbeta chain sequencing, PBMC samples from trial participants were taken at day 0 and at day 28 after the second dose. The rearrangement joined TRBV2 to TRBJ2-3; D gene: possibly TRBD1, on 5 matching bases. The clonotype was recovered from an adult in good health. The source was peripheral blood, collected on day 0 of AZD1222 vaccination. The CDR3 here reads CASSISGIDTQYF. The DNA reads as follows: TGTGCCAGCAGTATTTCAGGGATAGATACGCAGTATTTT.